These T cell receptor beta chains were read from a single sample in a study of control samples from healthy donors and cancer patients. Clones were read by immunoSEQ multiplex PCR, and TCRdb kept only the in-frame ones, dropping some. Of roughly 120,000 clones listed, 88% were seen once; the top ten hold 3.4%. Material: blood. The source is a man aged 40-49 years in good health. Both conserved end residues are part of each CDR3. The order of the fields is clone size, D gene, V gene, J gene, CDR3 DNA, CDR3 protein. A D gene is named only where the DNA matches it firmly. Rows give clone size only sometimes, using once, few, many, or a class for an expanded clone.

clone_size: many; d_call: -; v_call: TRBV21-1; j_call: TRBJ1-5; cdr3_nt: TGTGCCAGCAGCAAAACAGGGATGGGCAATCAGCCCCAGCATTTT; cdr3_aa: CASSKTGMGNQPQHF
clone_size: -; d_call: -; v_call: TRBV6-6; j_call: TRBJ2-5; cdr3_nt: TGTGCCAGCAGCTCAACCAACAGGTCCGGGAAGGAGACCCAGTACTTC; cdr3_aa: CASSSTNRSGKETQYF
clone_size: -; d_call: -; v_call: TRBV19; j_call: TRBJ1-5; cdr3_nt: TGTGCCAGTAGGAGGGGAAGCAATCAGCCCCAGCATTTT; cdr3_aa: CASRRGSNQPQHF
clone_size: -; d_call: -; v_call: TRBV12-3/TRBV12-4; j_call: TRBJ1-1; cdr3_nt: TGTGCCAGCAGCCCCAGCCCGGCTGAAGCTTTCTTT; cdr3_aa: CASSPSPAEAFF
clone_size: -; d_call: -; v_call: TRBV27; j_call: TRBJ1-1; cdr3_nt: TGTGCCAGTCGGGGGGGCACTGAAGCTTTCTTT; cdr3_aa: CASRGGTEAFF
clone_size: once; d_call: TRBD1; v_call: TRBV19; j_call: TRBJ2-1; cdr3_nt: TGTGCCAGTACCCAGGGGACAGGGTTGAGGAATGAGCAGTTCTTC; cdr3_aa: CASTQGTGLRNEQFF
clone_size: -; d_call: -; v_call: TRBV15; j_call: TRBJ2-7; cdr3_nt: TGTGCCACCAGCAGAGGGGACGAAGCATCCTACGAGCAGTACTTC; cdr3_aa: CATSRGDEASYEQYF
clone_size: few; d_call: -; v_call: TRBV29-1; j_call: TRBJ1-2; cdr3_nt: TGCAGCGTTGGGTGGGGCGCATATGGCTACACCTTC; cdr3_aa: CSVGWGAYGYTF
clone_size: -; d_call: -; v_call: TRBV6-5; j_call: TRBJ2-6; cdr3_nt: TGTGCCAGCAGACCAGGGGAGGCTGGGGCCAACGTCCTGACTTTC; cdr3_aa: CASRPGEAGANVLTF
clone_size: -; d_call: TRBD1; v_call: TRBV6-5; j_call: TRBJ2-7; cdr3_nt: TGTGCCAGCAGTTACTCGGACAGGGGTATCTACGAGCAGTACTTC; cdr3_aa: CASSYSDRGIYEQYF
clone_size: -; d_call: -; v_call: TRBV30; j_call: TRBJ1-2; cdr3_nt: TGTGCCTGGGAAAGCAGGCTGAACTATGGCTACACCTTC; cdr3_aa: CAWESRLNYGYTF
clone_size: -; d_call: TRBD1; v_call: TRBV24-1; j_call: TRBJ2-2; cdr3_nt: TGTGCCACCAGTGATTTTGGGACAGGGGGGTGGACCGGGGAGCTGTTTTTT; cdr3_aa: CATSDFGTGGWTGELFF
clone_size: few; d_call: -; v_call: TRBV6-4; j_call: TRBJ2-3; cdr3_nt: TGTGCCAGCAGTGCTGGGGGCGAGACAGATACGCAGTATTTT; cdr3_aa: CASSAGGETDTQYF
clone_size: -; d_call: TRBD1; v_call: TRBV29-1; j_call: TRBJ1-4; cdr3_nt: TGCAGCGTACAGGGGAATAGGGAAAAACTGTTTTTT; cdr3_aa: CSVQGNREKLFF
clone_size: few; d_call: -; v_call: TRBV25-1; j_call: TRBJ1-4; cdr3_nt: TGTGCCAGCAGTGACCCTACAGGCCCGGCTAGGGAAAAACTGTTTTTT; cdr3_aa: CASSDPTGPAREKLFF
clone_size: -; d_call: -; v_call: TRBV5-1; j_call: TRBJ1-5; cdr3_nt: TGCGCCAGCAGCTTGGGTCCGATCGACAGGAGCAATCAGCCCCAGCATTTT; cdr3_aa: CASSLGPIDRSNQPQHF
clone_size: once; d_call: -; v_call: TRBV9; j_call: TRBJ2-5; cdr3_nt: TGTGCCAGCAGCGTGACTCAGGAGATTCAAGAGACCCAGTACTTC; cdr3_aa: CASSVTQEIQETQYF
clone_size: -; d_call: -; v_call: TRBV5-4; j_call: TRBJ1-2; cdr3_nt: TGTGCCAGCAGCAGCACAGGGTTCCAAGCCGGCTACACCTTC; cdr3_aa: CASSSTGFQAGYTF
clone_size: once; d_call: TRBD1; v_call: TRBV7-3; j_call: TRBJ1-1; cdr3_nt: TGTGCCAGCAGCTTTCAGGGGGGGACTGAAGCTTTCTTT; cdr3_aa: CASSFQGGTEAFF
clone_size: once; d_call: TRBD1; v_call: TRBV19; j_call: TRBJ1-1; cdr3_nt: TGTGCCAGTAGTCCGCATAAGGGGGCGCAGAACACTGAAGCTTTCTTT; cdr3_aa: CASSPHKGAQNTEAFF
clone_size: -; d_call: -; v_call: TRBV7-2; j_call: TRBJ2-5; cdr3_nt: TGTGCCAGCAGCCCTTGGGGGTACCAAGAGACCCAGTACTTC; cdr3_aa: CASSPWGYQETQYF
clone_size: few; d_call: -; v_call: TRBV30; j_call: TRBJ1-1; cdr3_nt: TGTGCCTGGAGAGCACAGGCGAACACTGAAGCTTTCTTT; cdr3_aa: CAWRAQANTEAFF
clone_size: -; d_call: -; v_call: TRBV9; j_call: TRBJ1-2; cdr3_nt: TGTGCCAGCAGCGTAGGGCCTTATGGCTACACCTTC; cdr3_aa: CASSVGPYGYTF
clone_size: -; d_call: -; v_call: TRBV7-8; j_call: TRBJ1-5; cdr3_nt: TGTGCCAGCAGCTTAAACTGGGCGCCCGGCAATCAGCCCCAGCATTTT; cdr3_aa: CASSLNWAPGNQPQHF
clone_size: -; d_call: -; v_call: TRBV24-1; j_call: TRBJ1-2; cdr3_nt: TGTGCCACCAGTAACAGGGTTTCTGGCTACACCTTC; cdr3_aa: CATSNRVSGYTF
clone_size: -; d_call: TRBD1; v_call: TRBV7-3; j_call: TRBJ2-3; cdr3_nt: TGTGCCAGCAGCTTAAGTGACAGGGACACAGATACGCAGTATTTT; cdr3_aa: CASSLSDRDTDTQYF
clone_size: -; d_call: -; v_call: TRBV6-5; j_call: TRBJ1-5; cdr3_nt: TGTGCCAGCAGGGGGGGGACCTATAGCAATCAGCCCCAGCATTTT; cdr3_aa: CASRGGTYSNQPQHF
clone_size: -; d_call: -; v_call: TRBV5-4; j_call: TRBJ2-7; cdr3_nt: TGTGCCAGCAGCTTGGCGGCGAACAGGCTGAACGAGCAGTACTTC; cdr3_aa: CASSLAANRLNEQYF
clone_size: -; d_call: TRBD1; v_call: TRBV11-3; j_call: TRBJ2-1; cdr3_nt: TGTGCCAGCAGCCCTAGACAGGGGGCATCCTACAATGAGCAGTTCTTC; cdr3_aa: CASSPRQGASYNEQFF
clone_size: few; d_call: TRBD1; v_call: TRBV5-8; j_call: TRBJ1-5; cdr3_nt: TGTGCCAGCAGCGGGCGTACAGGGGGGAGCAATCAGCCCCAGCATTTT; cdr3_aa: CASSGRTGGSNQPQHF
clone_size: -; d_call: TRBD1; v_call: TRBV13; j_call: TRBJ2-7; cdr3_nt: TGTGCCAGCAGCCCAACAAGGTGGGACAGGGGCCACGAGCAGTACTTC; cdr3_aa: CASSPTRWDRGHEQYF
clone_size: -; d_call: -; v_call: TRBV6-6; j_call: TRBJ1-3; cdr3_nt: TGTGCCAGCAGTTACGCCGGGGTCGAAAACACCATATATTTT; cdr3_aa: CASSYAGVENTIYF
clone_size: -; d_call: -; v_call: TRBV30; j_call: TRBJ2-7; cdr3_nt: TGTGCCTGGAGTGTTAAGGGGTGGGGGAGTTACGAGCAGTACTTC; cdr3_aa: CAWSVKGWGSYEQYF
clone_size: -; d_call: -; v_call: TRBV7-2; j_call: TRBJ2-3; cdr3_nt: TGTGCCAGCAGCTCGACAGGATCTAGCACAGATACGCAGTATTTT; cdr3_aa: CASSSTGSSTDTQYF
clone_size: -; d_call: TRBD1; v_call: TRBV24-1; j_call: TRBJ2-1; cdr3_nt: TGTGCCACCAGTGAGGGACAGGCTACCTACAATGAGCAGTTCTTC; cdr3_aa: CATSEGQATYNEQFF
clone_size: -; d_call: TRBD2; v_call: TRBV6-5; j_call: TRBJ2-3; cdr3_nt: TGTGCCAGCAGAGGCCTGGGAGCGGGGGGTGACACGCAGTATTTT; cdr3_aa: CASRGLGAGGDTQYF
clone_size: -; d_call: -; v_call: TRBV15; j_call: TRBJ2-2; cdr3_nt: TGTGCCACCAGCAGAGTGACCCGTCCCGGGGAGCTGTTTTTT; cdr3_aa: CATSRVTRPGELFF
clone_size: -; d_call: TRBD1; v_call: TRBV7-2; j_call: TRBJ1-3; cdr3_nt: TGTGCCAGCAGCACCCGGGACAGGGGGACTGGAAACACCATATATTTT; cdr3_aa: CASSTRDRGTGNTIYF
clone_size: once; d_call: TRBD1; v_call: TRBV6-2/TRBV6-3; j_call: TRBJ1-5; cdr3_nt: TGTGCCAGCAGTCTCGGACAGGGGTTTCGACAGCCCCAGCATTTT; cdr3_aa: CASSLGQGFRQPQHF
clone_size: once; d_call: -; v_call: TRBV6-5; j_call: TRBJ1-1; cdr3_nt: TGTGCCAGCAGTCCTCAGAACACTGAAGCTTTCTTT; cdr3_aa: CASSPQNTEAFF
clone_size: -; d_call: -; v_call: TRBV15; j_call: TRBJ1-6; cdr3_nt: TGTGCCACCAGCAGAGACAGCAATTCACCCCTCCACTTT; cdr3_aa: CATSRDSNSPLHF
clone_size: -; d_call: TRBD2; v_call: TRBV18; j_call: TRBJ2-7; cdr3_nt: TGTGCCAGCTCAACGGGGGGGGAAGGAACCTACGAGCAGTACTTC; cdr3_aa: CASSTGGEGTYEQYF
clone_size: -; d_call: -; v_call: TRBV7-8; j_call: TRBJ1-3; cdr3_nt: TGTGCCAGCAGCTATGGTAGCTCTGGAAACACCATATATTTT; cdr3_aa: CASSYGSSGNTIYF
clone_size: -; d_call: TRBD1; v_call: TRBV14; j_call: TRBJ1-1; cdr3_nt: TGTGCCAGCAGCCAAGATCCCCCCGACAGGGCTCAAGCTTTCTTT; cdr3_aa: CASSQDPPDRAQAFF
clone_size: -; d_call: TRBD1; v_call: TRBV10-2; j_call: TRBJ1-4; cdr3_nt: TGCGCCACCTACCGGGACAGACCTTCTGGTAATGAAAAACTGTTTTTT; cdr3_aa: CATYRDRPSGNEKLFF
clone_size: -; d_call: TRBD1; v_call: TRBV28; j_call: TRBJ1-5; cdr3_nt: TGTGCCAGCAGGACAGGGAGCCAGCCCCAGCATTTT; cdr3_aa: CASRTGSQPQHF
clone_size: -; d_call: -; v_call: TRBV6-5; j_call: TRBJ1-1; cdr3_nt: TGTGCCAGCAGGACAGGACGAGGGTCTGAAGCTTTCTTT; cdr3_aa: CASRTGRGSEAFF
clone_size: -; d_call: -; v_call: TRBV27; j_call: TRBJ1-4; cdr3_nt: TGTGCCAGCAGTTTGGGGGTTCGCGGAACTAATGAAAAACTGTTTTTT; cdr3_aa: CASSLGVRGTNEKLFF
clone_size: once; d_call: -; v_call: TRBV6-6; j_call: TRBJ1-5; cdr3_nt: TGTGCCAGCAGTTACCCAGGGGCCAGCAATCAGCCCCAGCATTTT; cdr3_aa: CASSYPGASNQPQHF
clone_size: -; d_call: -; v_call: TRBV30; j_call: TRBJ2-7; cdr3_nt: TGTGCCTGGAGTAGGGCAGCCGGGGGTTCCTACGAGCAGTACTTC; cdr3_aa: CAWSRAAGGSYEQYF
clone_size: -; d_call: -; v_call: TRBV27; j_call: TRBJ2-5; cdr3_nt: TGTGCCAGCAGTTCGGACGCGGCAGAGACCCAGTACTTC; cdr3_aa: CASSSDAAETQYF
clone_size: -; d_call: -; v_call: TRBV15; j_call: TRBJ1-3; cdr3_nt: TGTGCCACCAGCATGCTAAACACCATATATTTT; cdr3_aa: CATSMLNTIYF
clone_size: -; d_call: -; v_call: TRBV7-6; j_call: TRBJ2-5; cdr3_nt: TGTGCCAGCAGCTTAGGGGAACGGGTAGTTGAGACCCAGTACTTC; cdr3_aa: CASSLGERVVETQYF
clone_size: -; d_call: -; v_call: TRBV11-3; j_call: TRBJ1-1; cdr3_nt: TGTGCCAGCAGCTTAGCGGGGGGGAGTGGGACTGAAGCTTTCTTT; cdr3_aa: CASSLAGGSGTEAFF
clone_size: -; d_call: -; v_call: TRBV7-9; j_call: TRBJ1-5; cdr3_nt: TGTGCCAGCAGCTTAGGAAACAGGGAAGGGGATCAGCCCCAGCATTTT; cdr3_aa: CASSLGNREGDQPQHF
clone_size: -; d_call: TRBD2; v_call: TRBV10-1; j_call: TRBJ2-7; cdr3_nt: TGCGCCAGCAGTGAAGTTAGCGGGGGCGGGTACGAGCAGTACTTC; cdr3_aa: CASSEVSGGGYEQYF
clone_size: -; d_call: -; v_call: TRBV5-6; j_call: TRBJ1-2; cdr3_nt: TGTGCCAGCAGCTCTTTTGGACCTGGTAACTATGGCTACACCTTC; cdr3_aa: CASSSFGPGNYGYTF
clone_size: -; d_call: TRBD2; v_call: TRBV7-8; j_call: TRBJ2-1; cdr3_nt: TGTGCCAGCAGCTTAGACAGTTTGCGGGGGAATGAGCAGTTCTTC; cdr3_aa: CASSLDSLRGNEQFF
clone_size: -; d_call: -; v_call: TRBV10-3; j_call: TRBJ2-6; cdr3_nt: TGTGCCATCAGTGGGGGCCCCGGGGCCAACGTCCTGACTTTC; cdr3_aa: CAISGGPGANVLTF